Listed below are T cell receptor beta chains from one sample, sequenced in a study of graft-versus-host responses after intestinal transplantation. Measured with immunoSEQ multiplex PCR; TCRdb has only the in-frame clones, and not every one. Among 20,000 to 25,000 clones listed, 30% to 40% were seen once. Sample: alloreactive CD8+ T cells from a mixed lymphocyte reaction culture, taken before intestinal transplant. The origin of the receptors is a human patient who received an intestinal transplant. The conserved cysteine and the conserved F or W are not part of the CDR3 here.

V: TRBV27; J: TRBJ2-7; CDR3: ASSPQTGGYEQY
V: TRBV5-6; J: TRBJ2-7; CDR3: ASSLSHLRRYEQY
V: TRBV6-1; J: TRBJ1-1; CDR3: ASSNHLGMNTEAF
V: TRBV10-2; J: TRBJ1-2; CDR3: ASSVAVGGLYGYT
V: TRBV5-5; J: TRBJ2-7; CDR3: ASTTSGRSEQY
V: TRBV30; J: TRBJ2-5; CDR3: AWSLLETQY
V: TRBV6-5; J: TRBJ2-7; CDR3: ASSDAGNEQY
V: TRBV27; J: TRBJ2-1; CDR3: ASSWSGSPYNEQF
V: TRBV6-1; J: TRBJ2-5; CDR3: ASSGRGLAETQY
V: TRBV4-2; J: TRBJ2-1; CDR3: ASSGGLSEQF
V: TRBV4-1; J: TRBJ1-6; CDR3: ASSQATGRPLH
V: TRBV7-6; J: TRBJ2-1; CDR3: ASSSSSYNEQF
V: TRBV4-1; J: TRBJ2-7; CDR3: ASSQVGPDEQY
V: TRBV7-6; J: TRBJ2-7; CDR3: ASSLEASGGPYEQY
V: TRBV7-9; J: TRBJ2-7; CDR3: ASSSVSQEQY
V: TRBV7-7; J: TRBJ2-1; CDR3: ASSQNGVEQF
V: TRBV27; J: TRBJ1-2; CDR3: ASSLGQNYGYT
V: TRBV28; J: TRBJ1-2; CDR3: ATRGGMWENYGYT
V: TRBV13; J: TRBJ2-7; CDR3: ASSQIRDSDEQY
V: TRBV7-9; J: TRBJ2-4; CDR3: ASSLGRLAERRKNIQY
V: TRBV27; J: TRBJ2-2; CDR3: ASTIRGWEIANTGELF
V: TRBV4-2; J: TRBJ2-7; CDR3: ASSQASGESYEQY
V: TRBV7-9; J: TRBJ2-7; CDR3: ASSTRETWYEQY
V: TRBV4-1; J: TRBJ2-3; CDR3: ASSHPRQAVGKTSTDTQY
V: TRBV27; J: TRBJ2-7; CDR3: ASSLYGAYEQY
V: TRBV11-2; J: TRBJ2-1; CDR3: ASSLMNEQF
V: TRBV7-6; J: TRBJ2-7; CDR3: ASSLGGGGTHEQY
V: TRBV5-1; J: TRBJ2-2; CDR3: ASSLEGAGELF
V: TRBV5-1; J: TRBJ2-7; CDR3: ASSPWPGQNYEQY
V: TRBV4-1; J: TRBJ2-3; CDR3: ASSQEPGWTDTQY
V: TRBV6-5; J: TRBJ2-7; CDR3: ASSPHNGGDYEQY
V: TRBV28; J: TRBJ1-6; CDR3: ASSLFPTGGWYPGYNSPLH